Listed below are T cell receptor beta chains from one sample, sequenced in a study of T cells in Graves' hyperthyroidism and ophthalmopathy. TCRdb fed the multiplex PCR reads into MiXCR, producing one record per CDR3 protein. The table lists some 500,000 distinct CDR3 sequences, 24% of them singletons. Sequencing was carried out using blood. The receptors stem from a young woman with Graves' ophthalmopathy. CDR3s include the opening cysteine and the closing phenylalanine or tryptophan. Each record gives: D gene, clone size, CDR3 length, V gene, J gene, CDR3 protein, CDR3 DNA. The D gene is left open where the match is weak. Expanded clones are given a class, and other clones once, few, many or no size at all.

d_gene: -
abundance: many
len: 11
v_gene: TRBV2
j_gene: TRBJ2-5
CDR3aa: CASSVGETQYF
CDR3nt: TGTGCCAGCAGTGTAGGGGAGACCCAGTACTTC

d_gene: -
abundance: many
len: 16
v_gene: TRBV4-1
j_gene: TRBJ2-7
CDR3aa: CASSQDPGLLSYEQYF
CDR3nt: TGCGCCAGCAGCCAAGATCCGGGACTGCTCTCCTACGAGCAGTACTTC

d_gene: TRBD1
abundance: -
len: 16
v_gene: TRBV7-2
j_gene: TRBJ2-7
CDR3aa: CASSLARTGDRYEQYF
CDR3nt: TGTGCCAGCAGCTTAGCCCGGACAGGAGATAGGTACGAGCAGTACTTC

d_gene: TRBD1
abundance: few
len: 17
v_gene: TRBV4-1
j_gene: TRBJ1-2
CDR3aa: CASSQDVGQGAGYGYTF
CDR3nt: TGCGCCAGCAGCCAAGACGTTGGGCAGGGGGCCGGCTATGGCTACACCTTC

d_gene: TRBD1
abundance: -
len: 13
v_gene: TRBV20-1
j_gene: TRBJ1-2
CDR3aa: CSASAGGIYGYTF
CDR3nt: TGCAGTGCCTCCGCAGGGGGTATATATGGCTACACCTTC

d_gene: TRBD1
abundance: many
len: 15
v_gene: TRBV5-5
j_gene: TRBJ1-2
CDR3aa: CASAPLGQGHYGYTF
CDR3nt: TGTGCCAGCGCCCCCTTAGGACAGGGGCACTATGGCTACACCTTC

d_gene: -
abundance: -
len: 12
v_gene: TRBV12-3/TRBV12-4
j_gene: TRBJ1-1
CDR3aa: CASSFIAGEAFF
CDR3nt: TGTGCCAGCAGTTTTATAGCTGGTGAAGCTTTCTTT

d_gene: TRBD1
abundance: few
len: 15
v_gene: TRBV20-1
j_gene: TRBJ1-5
CDR3aa: CSAATGDTYNQPQHF
CDR3nt: TGCAGTGCCGCAACAGGGGATACGTACAATCAGCCCCAGCATTTT

d_gene: -
abundance: many
len: 11
v_gene: TRBV27
j_gene: TRBJ2-7
CDR3aa: CASSSGHEQYF
CDR3nt: TGTGCCAGCAGTTCTGGCCACGAGCAGTACTTC

d_gene: TRBD1
abundance: few
len: 15
v_gene: TRBV27
j_gene: TRBJ1-1
CDR3aa: CASSSWTGGGTEAFF
CDR3nt: TGTGCCAGCAGTTCGTGGACAGGGGGCGGAACTGAAGCTTTCTTT

d_gene: -
abundance: many
len: 14
v_gene: TRBV12-3/TRBV12-4
j_gene: TRBJ1-2
CDR3aa: CASSLGAGNSGYTF
CDR3nt: TGTGCCAGCAGTTTAGGAGCTGGGAACAGTGGCTACACCTTC

d_gene: -
abundance: -
len: 14
v_gene: TRBV12-3/TRBV12-4
j_gene: TRBJ2-7
CDR3aa: CASTASTRGYEQYF
CDR3nt: TGTGCCAGCACAGCGTCTACCCGGGGCTACGAGCAGTACTTC

d_gene: -
abundance: many
len: 12
v_gene: TRBV15
j_gene: TRBJ1-2
CDR3aa: CATSDEIYGYTF
CDR3nt: TGTGCCACCAGCGATGAAATATATGGCTACACCTTC

d_gene: -
abundance: many
len: 16
v_gene: TRBV11-1
j_gene: TRBJ2-7
CDR3aa: CASSSAGQPLSYEQYF
CDR3nt: TGTGCCAGCAGCTCCGCAGGGCAGCCGCTTTCCTACGAGCAGTACTTC

d_gene: TRBD2
abundance: -
len: 15
v_gene: TRBV27
j_gene: TRBJ2-4
CDR3aa: CASSLSGTTKNIQYF
CDR3nt: TGTGCCAGCAGTTTAAGCGGGACGACCAAAAACATTCAGTACTTC

d_gene: TRBD1
abundance: many
len: 15
v_gene: TRBV7-8
j_gene: TRBJ1-6
CDR3aa: CASSLVYRGNSPLHF
CDR3nt: TGTGCCAGCAGCTTAGTGTACAGGGGTAATTCACCCCTCCACTTT